This is a list of T cell receptor beta chains from one sample in a study of CD4 T cells in relation to SARS-CoV-2 and coronaviruses. Measured with immunoSEQ multiplex PCR; TCRdb has only the in-frame clones, and not every one. The sample includes about 59,000 clones, 75% to 90% of them seen just once. Sequencing was carried out using memory CD4+ T cells from PBMCs. The origin of the receptors is a human donor in good health. Both conserved end residues are part of each CDR3. D genes are given only for firm matches. The listing skips clone size in some rows; elsewhere it reads once, few, many or a size class.

D	size	V	length	J	CDR3	DNA
-	-	TRBV10-2	13	TRBJ1-2	CASMSDKVNGYTF	TGCGCCAGCATGTCGGATAAAGTTAATGGCTACACCTTC
TRBD1	-	TRBV30	15	TRBJ1-6	CASRDRRFPNSPLHF	TGTGCCTCTAGGGACAGGCGTTTTCCTAATTCACCCCTCCACTTT
-	medium-sized	TRBV6-5	12	TRBJ2-7	CASSRAPGEQYF	TGTGCCAGCAGCCGGGCGCCCGGCGAGCAGTACTTC
-	-	TRBV28	18	TRBJ1-2	CASRGPFSDSNSNYGYTF	TGTGCCAGCAGGGGCCCCTTTTCGGACAGCAATTCTAACTATGGCTACACCTTC
TRBD2	-	TRBV3-1/TRBV3-2	17	TRBJ2-3	CASSLGWGGVSTDTQYF	TGTGCCAGCAGTCTAGGCTGGGGAGGGGTGAGCACAGATACGCAGTATTTT
-	-	TRBV28	15	TRBJ2-7	CASVLGGASSYEQYF	TGTGCCAGCGTACTTGGCGGGGCATCTTCATACGAGCAGTACTTC
TRBD1	-	TRBV7-2	14	TRBJ2-7	CASSLRTGESEQYF	TGTGCCAGCAGCTTACGGACAGGGGAGTCCGAGCAGTACTTC
-	-	TRBV23-1	15	TRBJ2-7	CASSQSMTLPYEQYF	TGCGCCAGCAGTCAATCCATGACCCTCCCCTACGAGCAGTACTTC
TRBD1	-	TRBV27	16	TRBJ2-3	CASSLSKQGRTDTQYF	TGTGCCAGCAGTTTATCAAAACAGGGGCGCACAGATACGCAGTATTTT
TRBD1	-	TRBV28	17	TRBJ2-6	CASSHDRGRRGANVLTF	TGTGCCAGCAGTCACGACAGGGGGCGTAGGGGGGCCAACGTCCTGACTTTC
TRBD2	once	TRBV5-8	20	TRBJ2-1	CASNLLPGTSGRALDNEQFF	TGTGCCAGCAATCTACTACCCGGGACTAGCGGGAGGGCCTTGGACAATGAGCAGTTCTTC
-	-	TRBV5-8	15	TRBJ1-5	CASSGLGIFSQPQHF	TGTGCCAGCAGCGGGTTAGGGATTTTTTCGCAGCCCCAGCATTTT
-	-	TRBV3-1/TRBV3-2	15	TRBJ1-2	CASSQFREARYGYTF	TGTGCCAGCAGCCAGTTCCGTGAGGCGCGGTATGGCTACACCTTC
-	-	TRBV11-2	16	TRBJ2-3	CASSLAGTGIRLAQYF	TGTGCCAGCAGCTTAGCCGGGACGGGTATACGGTTAGCGCAGTATTTT
TRBD2	-	TRBV10-3	15	TRBJ2-3	CAIDAAGGPGDTQYF	TGTGCCATCGACGCGGCGGGAGGGCCAGGAGATACGCAGTATTTT
-	-	TRBV5-1	16	TRBJ1-3	CASSLDPGVSGNTIYF	TGCGCCAGCAGCTTGGATCCGGGGGTTTCAGGAAACACCATATATTTT
-	-	TRBV5-5	14	TRBJ2-7	CASTPQLGGHEQYF	TGTGCCAGCACCCCTCAGCTGGGGGGCCACGAGCAGTACTTC
-	few	TRBV10-3	17	TRBJ1-4	CAISERGPQTTNEKLFF	TGTGCCATCAGTGAGCGAGGTCCCCAGACAACTAATGAAAAACTGTTTTTT
TRBD2	-	TRBV10-3	17	TRBJ2-1	CAISLLAGEPYYNEQFF	TGTGCCATCAGCCTACTAGCGGGAGAACCCTACTACAATGAGCAGTTCTTC
TRBD1	few	TRBV5-1	15	TRBJ2-2	CASRPGDRASGELFF	TGCGCCAGCAGACCGGGGGACAGGGCGTCGGGGGAGCTGTTTTTT